The 22 T cell receptor beta chains in this list originate from one sample, sequenced in a study of molecular identifiers for immune sequencing clone quantification. Using its own MiXCR run on the PCR reads, TCRdb lists one record per CDR3 protein. The table records some 680,000 distinct CDR3 sequences, roughly 27% of them present only once. The sequenced sample was naive CD8+ T cells from blood, with Jurkat cell RNA spiked in. Subset here: FACS-sorted CD8+CD4-CCR7+CD45RA+ naive T cells. Receptors originate from a human donor in good health. Some libraries in this study had Jurkat cell RNA spiked in.

This clonotype was detected many times. This rearrangement joins TRBV5-1 to TRBJ2-7; a possible D gene is TRBD2 (6 bases). The CDR3 covers 13 residues. Germline values: CDR1 SGHRS, CDR2 YFSETQ. The V gene lost 1 base and the J gene lost 5 bases, with 10 bases spanning the gap. The CDR3 coding sequence is TGCGCCAGCAGCTTGAGCCGGGGGAACGAGCAGTACTTC. Protein product: CASSLSRGNEQYF.

This clonotype was observed many times. The chain joins TRBV29-1 to TRBJ2-7, with 10 bases fitting TRBD2. The CDR3 covers 15 residues. V shed 0 bases and J 4 bases; nucleotides not matched to a gene: 6. Looked up from germline, CDR1 is SQVTM and CDR2 is ANQGSEA. CDR3 sequence (DNA): TGCAGCGTTGAAGACCCTAGCGGGAGTAGGTACGAGCAGTACTTC. Protein: CSVEDPSGSRYEQYF.

This chain uses TRBV4-1 with TRBJ1-4; TRBD1 is a possible D gene (5 bases). V gave up 5 bases and J gave up 3 bases, with 13 bases separating them. This CDR3 has 15 residues. The germline V gene has CDR1 MGHRA and CDR2 YSYEKL. CDR3 residues: CASSSQWDSNEKLFF. The CDR3 nucleotides are TGCGCCAGCAGCTCACAGTGGGACTCTAATGAAAAACTGTTTTTT.

There are a few counts of this clonotype. The chain carries TRBV6-1 and TRBJ1-2; TRBD1 aligns across 10 bases. In germline, CDR1 is MNHNS, CDR2 SASEGT. The CDR3 totals 15 residues. Losses at the gene ends were 6 bases for V and 5 bases for J; bases not matched to a gene: 9. The chain's CDR3 is CASRVPRDRGYGYTF. The CDR3 nucleotides read TGTGCCAGCAGAGTGCCACGGGACAGGGGATATGGCTACACCTTC.

This clonotype was seen more than once but under ten times. The chain is built from TRBV30 and TRBJ2-7, with TRBD2 matching 9 bases. The germline gives CDR1 GTSNPN, CDR2 SVGIG (reference sequence). CDR3 length equals 13 residues. The V gene end was trimmed by 3 bases and the J gene end by 6 bases; junction bases not matched to a gene: 6. The CDR3 spells CAWRAGGLPEQYF. The CDR3 DNA is TGTGCCTGGAGAGCGGGGGGTCTCCCCGAGCAGTACTTC. Full variable domain (rest looked up from reference TRBV30 and TRBJ2-7): SQTIHQWPATLVQPVGSPLSLECTVEGTSNPNLYWYRQAAGRGLQLLFYSVGIGQISSEVPQNLSASRPQDRQFILSSKKLLLSDSGFYLCAWRAGGLPEQYFGPGTRLTVT.

This clonotype was seen once. This rearrangement joins TRBV28 to TRBJ2-1, with 8 bases fitting TRBD2. CDR3 size: 14 residues. Germline assignment: CDR1 MDHEN and CDR2 SYDVKM. J gave up 3 bases and V 3 bases, and 1 base lay outside the gene matches. For the CDR3, the DNA is TGTGCCAGCAGTTTTAGCGGGATCTACAATGAGCAGTTCTTC. It specifies CASSFSGIYNEQFF.

This clonotype was detected many times. The CDR3 DNA sequence: TGTGCCAGCAGCTTAGTCCCGGCCCGGCGGAATGAGCAGTTCTTC. This gives the protein CASSLVPARRNEQFF. J is TRBJ2-1 and V is TRBV7-9; D remains unclear. This CDR3 region has 15 residues. Germline assignment: CDR1 SEHNR and CDR2 FQNEAQ (reference sequence). V was cut by 1 base and J by 7 bases, with 14 bases left in between.

This clonotype has ten or more counts. This sequence joins TRBV7-9 and TRBJ2-3, with 9 bases matching TRBD1. Per germline, CDR1 SEHNR and CDR2 FQNEAQ (reference sequence). With 4 bases clipped from V and 3 bases from J, the junction kept 11 bases outside the gene matches. The CDR3 contains 17 residues. CDR3 residues: CASSSTGGGMQTDTQYF. DNA of the CDR3: TGTGCCAGCAGCTCTACAGGGGGCGGGATGCAGACAGATACGCAGTATTTT.

This clonotype was counted at least ten times. This rearrangement joins TRBV5-1 to TRBJ2-5, with D perhaps matching TRBD1 (6 bases). CDR3 length equals 15 residues. CDR1 SGHRS and CDR2 YFSETQ come from the germline V gene. The germline V and J ends were trimmed by 3 bases and 5 bases, with 17 bases remaining between them. This CDR3 reads CASSSWDTERETQYF. The CDR3 nucleotides read TGCGCCAGCAGCTCGTGGGACACGGAACGGGAGACCCAGTACTTC.

The chain uses TRBV7-6 and TRBJ2-3, with TRBD2 matching over 7 bases. The length of the CDR3 is 15 residues. Germline trimming cut 6 bases from V and 5 bases from J; bases unmatched to any gene: 11. The germline V gene has CDR1 SGHVS and CDR2 FNYEAQ. CDR3 DNA sequence: TGTGCCAGCAGGCAACTAGCGTGGTGTGAAGATACGCAGTATTTT. This translates into CASRQLAWCEDTQYF.

The V gene is TRBV6-1, the J gene TRBJ2-2; D may be TRBD2 (5 bases). The CDR3 has 15 amino acids. CDR1 is MNHNS, CDR2 SASEGT, per germline. The CDR3 coding sequence is TGTGCACTTGAATTTTTTGAGGGGAACACCGGGGAGCTGTTTTTT. Amino acids: CALEFFEGNTGELFF.

As regards this clonotype: At one end the junction does not follow the germline gene, possibly because of a read error. This sequence joins TRBV18 and TRBJ2-6, with a possible D match to TRBD2 (6 bases). The CDR3 spans 20 residues. CDR1 is KGHSH, CDR2 LQKENI, per germline. This CDR3 reads CASSAYSPGTWDSGASVLTF. In DNA form, the CDR3 reads TGTGCCAGCTCAGCGTATTCTCCCGGGACCTGGGACTCTGGGGCCAGCGTCCTGACTTTC. Complete variable domain (other parts from reference TRBV18 and TRBJ2-6): NAGVMQNPRHLVRRRGQEARLRCSPMKGHSHVYWYRQLPEEGLKFMVYLQKENIIDESGMPKERFSAEFPKEGPSILRIQQVVRGDSAAYFCASSAYSPGTWDSGASVLTFGAGSRLTVL.

In the case of this clonotype: The junction does not match germline at one end; this may be a read error. The chain uses TRBV7-3 and TRBJ2-1; 9 nucleotides agree with TRBD2. This CDR3 contains 16 residues. Germline CDR1 is SGHTA and CDR2 is FQGTGA. CDR3 sequence reads: CASSPLSSGINSEQLF. DNA for the CDR3: TGTGCCAGCAGCCCGTTGTCTAGCGGGATAAACAGTGAGCAGTTATTC.

This clonotype was counted many times. The chain uses TRBV28 and TRBJ2-7; 7 nucleotides align to TRBD1. This CDR3 is 14 amino acids long. The J segment lost 3 bases and the V segment lost 5 bases, leaving 7 bases of the junction unmatched. Germline assignment: CDR1 MDHEN and CDR2 SYDVKM. Here the CDR3 reads CASSLAGTDYEQYF. The CDR3 nucleotides read TGTGCCAGCAGTCTCGCCGGGACAGACTACGAGCAGTACTTC.

Many counts were recorded for this clonotype. The chain carries TRBV7-9 and TRBJ2-7, with D maybe TRBD1 (6 bases). This CDR3 spans 15 amino acids. V was pared by 5 bases and J by 3 bases, with 17 bases between. Germline assignment: CDR1 SEHNR and CDR2 FQNEAQ (reference sequence). This CDR3 is CASSLTGLTHYEQYF. The DNA of the CDR3 is TGTGCCAGCAGCCTGACAGGCCTAACACACTACGAGCAGTACTTC.

The CDR3 DNA sequence: TGTGCCAGCAGCCCTCGGCCTAGCGGGAATGGCGAGCAGTACTTC. It encodes CASSPRPSGNGEQYF. The chain carries TRBV27 and TRBJ2-7; TRBD2 aligns across 9 bases. The junction had 12 bases not matched to a gene; V was cut back by 6 bases and J by 6 bases. The germline gives CDR1 MNHEY, CDR2 SMNVEV (reference sequence). This CDR3 has 15 residues.

This clonotype was picked up a small number of times. One junction end disagrees with the germline gene, perhaps due to a read error. The chain couples TRBV14 to TRBJ2-3, with TRBD2 identical over 11 bases. This CDR3 comprises 16 residues. Germline V lookup: CDR1 SGHDN, CDR2 FVKESK. CDR3 loop: CTSSRSGLADTDTQYF. CDR3 coding DNA: TGTACCAGCAGCCGCTCGGGACTAGCGGACACAGATACGCAGTATTTT. The full variable domain, rest sourced from reference TRBV14 and TRBJ2-3, is EAGVTQFPSHSVIEKGQTVTLRCDPISGHDNLYWYRRVMGKEIKFLLHFVKESKQDESGMPNNRFLAERTGGTYSTLKVQPAELEDSGVYFCTSSRSGLADTDTQYFGPGTRLTVL.

This clonotype was found many times. The CDR3 DNA is TGTGCCAGCAGCCTCGAAGGACAGGCGGGCAATGAGCAGTTCTTC. Encoded protein: CASSLEGQAGNEQFF. This chain connects TRBV7-8 to TRBJ2-1; TRBD1 agrees at 7 bases. The CDR3 totals 15 residues. The V gene's germline CDR1 is SGHVS and CDR2 FQNEAQ. Trimming cost V 5 bases and J 6 bases; bases outside gene matches: 10. The full variable domain, in which reference TRBV7-8 and TRBJ2-1 provide the parts outside the CDR3, is GAGVSQSPRYKVAKRGQDVALRCDPISGHVSLFWYQQALGQGPEFLTYFQNEAQLDKSGLPSDRFFAERPEGSVSTLKIQRTQQEDSAVYLCASSLEGQAGNEQFFGPGTRLTVL.

The J gene is TRBJ2-3, the V gene TRBV12-3 or TRBV12-4, with 13 bases identical to TRBD2. V lost 5 bases, J lost 5 bases, and 1 base stayed unmatched. The CDR3 covers 14 residues. The CDR3 sequence is CASSRTSGRDTQYF. CDR3 sequence (DNA): TGTGCCAGCAGTCGGACTAGCGGGAGAGATACGCAGTATTTT.

Notes on this clonotype: This may arise from a read error, as a much more abundant clone is one base away. The chain has TRBV5-6 and TRBJ1-1, with 8 bases aligning to TRBD1. This CDR3 is 13 amino acids long. From germline, CDR1 is SGHDT and CDR2 YYEEEE. CDR3 in amino acids: CASSPDREAEALF. The CDR3 DNA reads TGTGCCAGCAGCCCGGACAGGGAGGCTGAAGCTCTCTTT.

The chain couples TRBV5-1 to TRBJ2-1; 16 nucleotides agree with TRBD2. V dropped 3 bases and J dropped 7; count of bases not matched to a gene: 16. CDR1 and CDR2 (germline): SGHRS, YFSETQ. The CDR3 runs to 20 residues. CDR3 amino acids: CASSSESGGLAGGQGNEQFF. The CDR3 DNA is TGCGCCAGCAGCTCCGAAAGTGGGGGACTAGCGGGAGGGCAAGGTAATGAGCAGTTCTTC. Filled out from reference TRBV5-1 and TRBJ2-1, the complete variable domain reads KAGVTQTPRYLIKTRGQQVTLSCSPISGHRSVSWYQQTPGQGLQFLFEYFSETQRNKGNFPGRFSGRQFSNSRSEMNVSTLELGDSALYLCASSSESGGLAGGQGNEQFFGPGTRLTVL.

The chain couples TRBV4-3 to TRBJ1-3; a possible D gene is TRBD1 (5 bases). V lost 5 bases and J lost 2, with 10 bases in between. The CDR3 covers 14 residues. Germline CDR1 and CDR2: LGHNA and YSLEER. The CDR3 sequence: CASSGAGTGNTIYF. Written as DNA, the CDR3 is TGCGCCAGCAGCGGGGCAGGGACTGGAAACACCATATATTTT.